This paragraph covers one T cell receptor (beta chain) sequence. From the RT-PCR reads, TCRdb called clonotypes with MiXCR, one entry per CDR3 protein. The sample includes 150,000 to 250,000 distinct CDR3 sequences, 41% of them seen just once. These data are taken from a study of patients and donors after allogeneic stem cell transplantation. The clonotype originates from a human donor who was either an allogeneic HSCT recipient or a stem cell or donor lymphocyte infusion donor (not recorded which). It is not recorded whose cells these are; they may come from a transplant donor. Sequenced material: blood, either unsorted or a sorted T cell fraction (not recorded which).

As DNA, the CDR3 is TGTGCCGCCTGGACCAACAATGAGCAGTTCTTC. Its protein product is CAAWTNNEQFF. The chain is built from TRBV12-3 or TRBV12-4 and TRBJ2-1; no firm D call. The CDR3 totals 11 residues. The ends were cut back, 11 bases at V and 5 bases at J, with 10 bases in the middle.